This T cell receptor (beta chain) was documented in a study of neurological immune-mediated disorders. The wider study: Secondary progressive disease was present in 3, and relapsing-remitting disease in roughly 30, of the approximately 35 multiple sclerosis patients. Study-level points and caveats: The greatest degree of TCR clonal expansion was observed in HTLV-1-associated myelopathy, with the lowest in multiple sclerosis, below that of healthy controls.

This clonotype was seen only a few times. Its antigen is currently unknown. A single record per CDR3 protein comes from TCRdb applying MiXCR to the 5' RACE reads. In the table there are tens of thousands of distinct CDR3 sequences, about 5.8% of which are singletons. The cells used in sorted libraries, CD4+ or CD8+ T cells, numbered 900,000 to 1,000,000. The specimen was CD4+ T cells from blood. The receptor comes from a woman under 30 with multiple sclerosis.

The DNA for the CDR3 is TGTGCCAGCAGCAAAGATCGGCAGGGGAGTGAAAAACTGTTTTTT. This codes for CASSKDRQGSEKLFF. This rearrangement joins TRBV21-1 to TRBJ1-4; whether TRBD1, the table's D call, matches the DNA was not checked. TRBV21-1 is described as a pseudogene. The CDR3 runs to 15 residues.